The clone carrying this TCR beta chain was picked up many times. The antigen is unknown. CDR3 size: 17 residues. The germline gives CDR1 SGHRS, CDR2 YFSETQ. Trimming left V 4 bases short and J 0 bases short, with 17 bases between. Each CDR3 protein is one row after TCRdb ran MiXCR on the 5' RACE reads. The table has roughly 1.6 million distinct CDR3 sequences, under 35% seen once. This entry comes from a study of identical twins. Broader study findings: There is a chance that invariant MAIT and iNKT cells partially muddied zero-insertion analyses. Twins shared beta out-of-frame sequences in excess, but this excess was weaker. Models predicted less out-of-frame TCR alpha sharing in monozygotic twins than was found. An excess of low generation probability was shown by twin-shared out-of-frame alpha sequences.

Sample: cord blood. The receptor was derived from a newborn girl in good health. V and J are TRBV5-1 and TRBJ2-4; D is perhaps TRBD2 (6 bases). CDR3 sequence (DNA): TGCGCCAGCAGCGTCCTCTCCCTGGGACTAGCCAAAAACATTCAGTACTTC. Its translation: CASSVLSLGLAKNIQYF.